This T cell receptor (beta chain) was found in a study of cytomegalovirus exposure and HLA in healthy donors. Study-wide findings and caveats: A link between a missense DCLRE1C variant and TCR beta V- and J-gene trimming emerged from a later analysis. Upon later analysis, HLA-associated TCR beta chains proved more clonally expanded than other, equally common chains. Certain sequence variants were highly shared and formed a cluster, and this cluster was likely a sequencing artifact.

This clone is a singleton in its sample. Its antigen is as yet unknown. The PCR made use of 60 Vbeta and 13 Jbeta primers. Libraries were prepared by immunoSEQ multiplex PCR; TCRdb keeps only in-frame clonotypes and omits some of them. The table records about 82,000 clones, 60% to 80% of them present only once. V lost 9 bases, J lost 1 base, and 15 bases lay in between. The germline V gene has CDR1 MDHEN and CDR2 SYDVKM. This CDR3 is 15 amino acids long. This sequence joins TRBV28 and TRBJ2-2; TRBD2 is a possible D gene (6 bases). This sequence originates from a woman between 45 and 65 years old in good health and CMV-seropositive. Input material: PBMCs. The CDR3 loop reads CASTPPGRNTGELFF. The CDR3 bases are TGTGCCAGTACGCCTCCCGGGAGGAACACCGGGGAGCTGTTTTTT.